The next 14 T cell receptor beta chains were all read from a single sample in a study of T cells after yellow fever vaccination. In TCRdb, the 5' RACE reads were re-called with MiXCR into one record per CDR3 protein. In the table there are about 260,000 distinct CDR3 sequences, roughly 13% of which are singletons. Source: CD4+ T cells sorted from PBMCs, taken 45 days after the yellow fever booster vaccination. The receptor source for this set is a man aged 25-40 years who received the YFV17D yellow fever vaccine.

This chain connects TRBV27 to TRBJ2-5; TRBD2 matches 13 bases. CDR1 and CDR2 from the germline V gene are MNHEY and SMNVEV (reference sequence). The CDR3 extends over 16 amino acids. The V gene end was trimmed by 7 bases and the J gene end by 2 bases; junction bases not matched to a gene: 7. In nucleotides, the CDR3 is TGTGCCAGCAACCTTTCGGGACTAGCGGGACAAGAGACCCAGTACTTC. Protein product: CASNLSGLAGQETQYF.

The chain uses TRBV12-3 or TRBV12-4 and TRBJ2-7; TRBD2 might be the D (5 bases). V lost 3 bases and J lost 0, with 9 bases in between. This CDR3 region has 14 residues. CDR3 region: CASSFGVNSYEQYF. CDR3 DNA: TGTGCCAGCAGTTTCGGGGTCAACTCCTACGAGCAGTACTTC.

This chain uses TRBV12-2 with TRBJ1-1; the table names TRBD1, a call not compared with the DNA. TRBV12-2 is listed as a pseudogene. The CDR3 runs 16 residues. DNA of the CDR3: TGTGCAAGTCACAAAAAGGGACAGGGAAAGGTTACTGAAGCTTTCTTT. Translated, it gives CASHKKGQGKVTEAFF.

This clonotype was seen only a few times. The chain uses TRBV20-1 and TRBJ2-3; D gene uncertain. CDR1 DFQATT and CDR2 SNEGSKA come from the germline V gene (reference sequence). The CDR3 has 12 residues. V was shortened by 2 bases and J by 11 bases, with 14 bases between the two germline ends. Written as DNA, the CDR3 is TGCAGTGCTAGAACCCCCCTAGTAGGGCAGTATTTT. It translates to CSARTPLVGQYF.

The CDR3 protein is CASVEGASGREEQFF. CDR3 nucleotide sequence: TGCGCCAGCGTTGAGGGGGCTAGCGGGAGAGAAGAGCAGTTCTTC. This rearrangement joins TRBV5-1 to TRBJ2-1; TRBD2 agrees at 10 bases. Germline values: CDR1 SGHRS, CDR2 YFSETQ. J was trimmed by 10 bases and V by 7 bases; bases with no gene match: 14. The CDR3 runs 15 residues.

The chain is built from TRBV24-1 and TRBJ2-1; the D gene is possibly TRBD2 (5 bases). This CDR3 has 13 amino acids. Trimming removed 4 bases at V and 9 bases at J, with 12 bases between. Germline V CDR1 and CDR2: KGHDR, SFDVKD. CDR3 in amino acids: CATSEGLRGEQFF. The DNA for the CDR3 is TGTGCCACCAGTGAAGGACTCCGGGGTGAGCAGTTCTTC.

The chain carries TRBV6-2 or TRBV6-3 and TRBJ2-1; TRBD1 agrees at 7 bases. V lost 6 bases, J lost 8 bases, and 7 bases stayed unmatched. The CDR3 has 13 residues. Germline V lookup: CDR1 MNHEY, CDR2 SVGEGT. The CDR3 sequence: CASSSTGIHEQFF. The CDR3 nucleotides are TGTGCCAGCAGCTCGACAGGGATCCATGAGCAGTTCTTC.

The rearrangement joins TRBV5-1 to TRBJ2-7; 9 bases map to TRBD1. Looked up from germline, CDR1 is SGHRS and CDR2 is YFSETQ. V lost 4 bases, J lost 4 bases, and 6 bases stayed unmatched. CDR3 length: 14 residues. The chain's CDR3 is CASSTGTGWYEQYF. CDR3 in DNA: TGCGCCAGCAGCACCGGGACAGGGTGGTACGAGCAGTACTTC.

This clonotype was seen repeatedly, ten times or more. The chain recombines TRBV20-1 with TRBJ2-3; TRBD2 agrees at 9 bases. This CDR3 is built from 14 residues. V dropped 3 bases and J dropped 6; count of bases not matched to a gene: 7. In germline, CDR1 is DFQATT, CDR2 SNEGSKA (reference sequence). CDR3 in DNA: TGCAGTGCTAGTTCGGGACTAGCATCCGATACGCAGTATTTT. Protein sequence: CSASSGLASDTQYF.

This clonotype has ten or more counts. This chain links TRBV7-2 with TRBJ1-2, with D tentatively TRBD1 (6 bases). CDR3 length: 13 amino acids. Per the germline V gene, CDR1 is SGHTA and CDR2 is FQGNSA. V gave up 4 bases and J gave up 7 bases, with 13 bases separating them. DNA for the CDR3: TGTGCCAGCAGCTCCCGGGACACTCGTGGCTACACCTTC. Amino acid sequence: CASSSRDTRGYTF.

This clonotype was counted between two and nine times. The rearrangement links TRBV27 to TRBJ2-4; TRBD2 aligns across 10 bases. This CDR3 contains 16 residues. The J segment lost 8 bases and the V segment lost 3 bases, leaving 10 bases of the junction unmatched. The germline gives CDR1 MNHEY, CDR2 SMNVEV (reference sequence). The CDR3 protein is CASSLGLAGARDIQYF. The CDR3 coding sequence is TGTGCCAGCAGTTTGGGGCTAGCGGGAGCTAGGGACATTCAGTACTTC.

This clonotype was seen a handful of times. J is TRBJ2-5 and V is TRBV7-9; TRBD1 aligns across 9 bases. V lost 5 bases and J lost 4; bases outside the gene matches: 2. Germline CDR1 SEHNR, CDR2 FQNEAQ (reference sequence). The CDR3 runs 13 residues. The CDR3 protein is CASSQTGGETQYF. The CDR3 region has the DNA TGTGCCAGCAGCCAGACAGGGGGAGAGACCCAGTACTTC.

Worth noting for this clonotype: The germline gene is not matched at one end of the junction; a read error may be the cause. This sequence joins TRBV5-1 and TRBJ2-5; 12 nucleotides agree with TRBD2. CDR1 SGHRS and CDR2 YFSETQ come from the germline V gene. The CDR3 has 18 amino acids. CDR3 residues: CAISLLTSGSRLGETQYF. The CDR3 DNA is TGCGCCATCAGCTTATTGACTAGCGGGAGTCGTTTGGGGGAGACCCAGTACTTC.

The chain joins TRBV20-1 to TRBJ2-1, with TRBD2 identical over 7 bases. The V and J ends lost 0 bases and 1 base, in that order; junction bases with no gene match: 6. CDR1 is DFQATT, CDR2 SNEGSKA, per germline (reference sequence). The CDR3 spans 16 residues. The CDR3 DNA is TGCAGTGCTAGAGATCCGGCGGGGGATTCCTACAATGAGCAGTTCTTC. Its translation: CSARDPAGDSYNEQFF.